This T cell receptor (beta chain) was obtained from a study of OX40 agonist ivuxolimab in advanced cancers. Study-level information: Six ivuxolimab dose levels, 0.01 to 10 mg/kg, were given intravenously every 2 weeks.

The CDR3 length is 11 residues. V gave up 5 bases and J gave up 3 bases, with 5 bases separating them. From germline, CDR1 is MDHEN and CDR2 SYDVKM. Some clones are missing from TCRdb's copy, which holds only in-frame ones; the method was immunoSEQ multiplex PCR. Of just over 20,000 clones in the sample, around nine tenths are singletons; the top ten hold roughly 25%. This receptor was taken from an adult with an advanced solid tumor such as melanoma, head and neck, liver or kidney cancer. The V call is TRBV28, the J call TRBJ2-7; D is unclear. Sequencing used CD4+ or CD8+ T cells sorted from blood, obtained in a trial of the OX40 agonist ivuxolimab. For the CDR3, the DNA is TGTGCCAGCAGTCCACGCTACGAGCAGTACTTC. Translated: CASSPRYEQYF. The full variable domain, rest sourced from reference TRBV28 and TRBJ2-7, is DVKVTQSSRYLVKRTGEKVFLECVQDMDHENMFWYRQDPGLGLRLIYFSYDVKMKEKGDIPEGYSVSREKKERFSLILESASTNQTSMYLCASSPRYEQYFGPGTRLTVT.